The rows below give T cell receptor beta chains drawn from one sample of a study of blood T cell repertoires in COVID-19. Profiled with immunoSEQ multiplex PCR; TCRdb holds only in-frame clones, not every one. Among approximately 120,000 clones listed, 80% to 90% were seen once. The sample was peripheral blood. All receptors derive from a human donor in a cohort sampled during active COVID-19. Each CDR3 is given with its conserved first and last residue. D genes are given only for firm matches. Not all rows give a size; the values are once, few, many and, for expanded clones, a class.

TRBV6-2/TRBV6-3	NA	16	TRBJ2-3	NA	CASSYSRRTPTDTQYF	TGTGCCAGCAGTTACTCACGGAGGACTCCCACAGATACGCAGTATTTT
TRBV6-5	NA	14	TRBJ2-3	NA	CASIQGGAQDTQYF	TGTGCCAGCATTCAAGGGGGGGCGCAAGATACGCAGTATTTT
TRBV11-2	TRBD2	16	TRBJ2-2	NA	CASSSRAGSRVRELFF	TGTGCCAGCAGCTCTCGAGCGGGGTCTAGAGTCCGGGAGCTGTTTTTT
TRBV5-6	NA	12	TRBJ1-1	NA	CASRVGGTEAFF	TGTGCCAGCAGGGTTGGAGGCACTGAAGCTTTCTTT
TRBV9	NA	16	TRBJ1-2	NA	CASSVDAGEIFYGYTF	TGTGCCAGCAGCGTAGATGCGGGGGAAATTTTCTATGGCTACACCTTC
TRBV30	NA	13	TRBJ1-5	NA	CAWSVQPAQPQHF	TGTGCCTGGAGTGTACAGCCTGCGCAGCCCCAGCATTTT
TRBV19	TRBD1	19	TRBJ1-5	NA	CATDKAGRGLYYSNQPQHF	TGTGCCACTGATAAGGCGGGCAGGGGGCTTTATTATAGCAATCAGCCCCAGCATTTT
TRBV19	NA	16	TRBJ2-3	NA	CASSILGAGGTDTQYF	TGTGCCAGTAGTATACTGGGGGCTGGCGGCACAGATACGCAGTATTTT
TRBV19	NA	16	TRBJ2-4	NA	CASSNGRGGVKNIQYF	TGTGCCAGTAGTAATGGACGTGGAGGGGTCAAAAACATTCAGTACTTC
TRBV11-2	TRBD1	15	TRBJ1-3	NA	CASSLQGVSGNTIYF	TGTGCCAGCAGCTTACAGGGGGTTAGTGGAAACACCATATATTTT
TRBV7-8	NA	15	TRBJ2-7	NA	CASSLDAGSSYEQYF	TGTGCCAGCAGCTTAGATGCAGGAAGCTCCTACGAGCAGTACTTC
TRBV24-1	TRBD1	17	TRBJ2-1	once	CATSDASPGQGSNEQFF	TGTGCCACCAGTGATGCATCACCGGGACAGGGCAGCAATGAGCAGTTCTTC
TRBV5-4	NA	13	TRBJ2-3	once	CASSWQGSDTQYF	TGTGCCAGCAGCTGGCAGGGGAGCGATACGCAGTATTTT
TRBV19	NA	17	TRBJ1-2	NA	CASSTGELRALYYGYTF	TGTGCCAGTAGTACCGGGGAGTTGCGGGCCCTATACTATGGCTACACCTTC
TRBV7-9	NA	15	TRBJ2-1	once	CASSLGDGAFYEQFF	TGTGCCAGCAGCTTAGGAGACGGAGCCTTCTATGAGCAGTTCTTC
TRBV4-1	TRBD1	16	TRBJ1-2	NA	CASSQDPTGALYGYTF	TGCGCCAGCAGCCAAGATCCGACAGGGGCCCTCTATGGCTACACCTTC
TRBV5-4	NA	14	TRBJ1-1	NA	CASSLGFMNTEAFF	TGTGCCAGCAGCTTGGGTTTCATGAACACTGAAGCTTTCTTT
TRBV6-6	NA	15	TRBJ1-1	NA	CASSYGGRRNTEAFF	TGTGCCAGCAGTTACGGGGGGAGAAGGAACACTGAAGCTTTCTTT
TRBV5-1	NA	14	TRBJ2-5	NA	CASSLVGRQETQYF	TGCGCCAGCAGCTTGGTGGGCAGGCAAGAGACCCAGTACTTC
TRBV19	NA	13	TRBJ2-6	NA	CASSSAGANVLTF	TGTGCCAGTAGTTCCGCTGGGGCCAACGTCCTGACTTTC
TRBV19	NA	15	TRBJ1-4	NA	CASTRSLLRGEKLFF	TGTGCCAGTACTAGAAGCCTCCTCCGAGGTGAAAAACTGTTTTTT
TRBV14	NA	17	TRBJ1-6	NA	CASSQVSYSLYNSPLHF	TGTGCCAGCAGCCAAGTTTCGTACAGCCTCTATAATTCACCCCTCCACTTT